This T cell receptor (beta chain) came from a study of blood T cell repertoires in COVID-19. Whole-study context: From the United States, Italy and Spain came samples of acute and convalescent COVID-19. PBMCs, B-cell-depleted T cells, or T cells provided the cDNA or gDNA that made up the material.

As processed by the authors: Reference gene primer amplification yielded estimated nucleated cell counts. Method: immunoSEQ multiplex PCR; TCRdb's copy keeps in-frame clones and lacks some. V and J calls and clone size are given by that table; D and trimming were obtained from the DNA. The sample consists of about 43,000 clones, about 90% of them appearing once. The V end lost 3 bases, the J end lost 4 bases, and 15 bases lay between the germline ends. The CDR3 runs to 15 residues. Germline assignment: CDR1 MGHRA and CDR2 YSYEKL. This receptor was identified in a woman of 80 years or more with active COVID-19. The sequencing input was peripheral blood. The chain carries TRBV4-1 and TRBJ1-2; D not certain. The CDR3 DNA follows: TGCGCCAGCAGCCAGCCCGGGCCGGGGAGCTATGGCTACACCTTC. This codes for CASSQPGPGSYGYTF.